These T cell receptor beta chains were read from a single sample in a study of regulatory T cells in long-lasting Graves disease. MiXCR, applied by TCRdb to the multiplex PCR reads, yields one record per CDR3 protein. The sample has approximately 490,000 distinct CDR3 sequences; under 20% are singletons. The sample was also reused in another study, on T cells in Graves' hyperthyroidism and ophthalmopathy.

The sequencing here drew on peripheral blood mononuclear cells (PBMCs), taken at new diagnosis, from a patient treated with antithyroid drugs. Receptors were obtained from a man aged 40-49 years with Graves disease. Both conserved end residues are part of each CDR3. D genes are given only for firm matches. Clone size is stated in some rows and not others, as once, few, many or a class when expanded.

TRBV10-3	few	TRBD1	TRBJ1-3	TGTGCCATCAGTGAGGGGACAGGCGACGGAAACACCATATATTTT	CAISEGTGDGNTIYF
TRBV27	few	NA	TRBJ2-7	TGTGCCAGCAGTCATACAGGCGGCGAGCAGTACTTC	CASSHTGGEQYF
TRBV24-1	many	TRBD2	TRBJ2-1	TGTGCCACCAGTGATGGGACTAGCGGGAGTTCGTGGTCCTACAATGAGCAGTTCTTC	CATSDGTSGSSWSYNEQFF
TRBV28	NA	TRBD2	TRBJ2-1	TGTGCCAGCAGTTTATACGGGCCAGCGGGGGGTTACAATGAGCAGTTCTTC	CASSLYGPAGGYNEQFF
TRBV27	few	TRBD1	TRBJ1-4	TGTGCCAGCCAACCGTCGAGTGGGGACAGCCTCCATGAAAAACTGTCTTTT	CASQPSSGDSLHEKLSF
TRBV29-1	few	NA	TRBJ1-1	TGCAGCGTTGACGTGGGGGGAACAGCTGAAGCTTTCTTT	CSVDVGGTAEAFF
TRBV12-3/TRBV12-4	many	NA	TRBJ1-2	TGTGCCAGCCGCTCGGGGGCCCATGGCTACACCTTC	CASRSGAHGYTF
TRBV7-2	many	TRBD1	TRBJ2-7	TGTGCCAGCAGCCGGGACAGAGTTTACGAGCAGTACTTC	CASSRDRVYEQYF
TRBV3-1	many	TRBD1	TRBJ2-3	TGTGCCAGCAGCGGTCGGACAGGGCGCACCACAGATACGCAGTATTTT	CASSGRTGRTTDTQYF
TRBV7-9	few	NA	TRBJ2-3	TGTGCCAGCAGCCGTCTCCCGGGGCAGGGTCGGGATACGCAGTATTTT	CASSRLPGQGRDTQYF
TRBV7-9	NA	NA	TRBJ1-5	TGTGCCAGCAGCTTGACAGACAACAATCAGCCCCAGCATTTT	CASSLTDNNQPQHF
TRBV11-3	many	NA	TRBJ2-3	TGTGCCGGGGGGGACAGATTCACAGATACGCAGTATTTT	CAGGDRFTDTQYF
TRBV6-5	NA	NA	TRBJ2-7	TGTGCCAGCAGTTACGTCCCCAGCTACGAGCAGTACTTC	CASSYVPSYEQYF